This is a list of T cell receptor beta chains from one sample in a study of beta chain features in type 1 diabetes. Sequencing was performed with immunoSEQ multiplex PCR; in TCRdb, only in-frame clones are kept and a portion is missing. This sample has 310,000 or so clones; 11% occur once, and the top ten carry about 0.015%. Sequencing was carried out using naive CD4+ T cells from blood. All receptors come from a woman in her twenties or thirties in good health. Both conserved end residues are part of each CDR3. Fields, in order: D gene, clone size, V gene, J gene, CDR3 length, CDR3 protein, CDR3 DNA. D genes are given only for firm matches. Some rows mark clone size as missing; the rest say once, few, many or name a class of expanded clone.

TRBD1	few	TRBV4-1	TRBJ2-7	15	CASSQEDRVYYEQYF	TGCGCCAGCAGCCAAGAGGACAGGGTTTACTACGAGCAGTACTTC
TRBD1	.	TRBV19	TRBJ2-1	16	CASSSTATGTYNEQFF	TGTGCCAGTAGTAGCACCGCGACAGGGACCTACAATGAGCAGTTCTTC
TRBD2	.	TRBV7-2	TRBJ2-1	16	CASSRFEAGGYNEQFF	TGTGCCAGCAGCCGATTCGAAGCGGGAGGGTACAATGAGCAGTTCTTC
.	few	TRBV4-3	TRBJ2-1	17	CASSQEGTLSSYNEQFF	TGCGCCAGCAGCCAAGAGGGGACACTGAGCTCCTACAATGAGCAGTTCTTC
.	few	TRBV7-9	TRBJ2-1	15	CASSLRHATYNEQFF	TGTGCCAGCAGCTTGCGGCATGCTACCTACAATGAGCAGTTCTTC
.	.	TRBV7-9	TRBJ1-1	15	CASSLALTRNTEAFF	TGTGCCAGCAGCTTAGCCTTAACAAGGAACACTGAAGCTTTCTTT
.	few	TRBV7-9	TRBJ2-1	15	CASSLAGTWDNEQFF	TGTGCCAGCAGCTTAGCTGGGACATGGGACAATGAGCAGTTCTTC
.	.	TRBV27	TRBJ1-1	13	CASGRGALTEAFF	TGTGCCAGCGGCAGGGGCGCCCTCACTGAAGCTTTCTTT
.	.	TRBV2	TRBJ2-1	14	CASSESSYDNEQFF	TGTGCCAGCAGTGAATCTAGTTACGACAATGAGCAGTTCTTC
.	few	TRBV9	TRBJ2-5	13	CASSVSTWETQYF	TGTGCCAGCAGCGTCTCCACTTGGGAGACCCAGTACTTC
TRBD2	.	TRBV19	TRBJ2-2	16	CASSIETGGYTGELFF	TGTGCCAGTAGTATAGAAACGGGAGGGTACACCGGGGAGCTGTTTTTT
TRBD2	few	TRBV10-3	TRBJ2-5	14	CAIRDSGSTETQYF	TGTGCCATCAGAGATAGCGGGAGCACGGAGACCCAGTACTTC
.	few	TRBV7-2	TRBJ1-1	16	CASSLFAGHQNTEAFF	TGTGCCAGCAGCTTATTTGCGGGGCACCAGAACACTGAAGCTTTCTTT
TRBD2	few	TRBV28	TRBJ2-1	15	CASRLSGRAYNEQFF	TGTGCCAGCAGGTTAAGCGGGAGGGCCTACAATGAGCAGTTCTTC
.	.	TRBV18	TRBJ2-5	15	CASSPGLGLQETQYF	TGTGCCAGCTCACCGGGACTGGGCTTGCAAGAGACCCAGTACTTC
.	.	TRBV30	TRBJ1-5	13	CAWSVRDNQPQHF	TGTGCCTGGAGTGTACGGGACAATCAGCCCCAGCATTTT
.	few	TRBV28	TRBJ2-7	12	CASSFSSYEQYF	TGTGCCAGCAGTTTTAGCTCCTACGAGCAGTACTTC
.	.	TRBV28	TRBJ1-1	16	CASSFDVGSMNTEAFF	TGTGCCAGCAGTTTTGATGTGGGCAGCATGAACACTGAAGCTTTCTTT
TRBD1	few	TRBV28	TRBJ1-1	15	CASSIRDRGYTEAFF	TGTGCCAGCAGTATCCGGGACAGGGGATACACTGAAGCTTTCTTT
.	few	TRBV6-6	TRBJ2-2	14	CASRTGEVTGELFF	TGTGCCAGCAGAACAGGGGAGGTCACCGGGGAGCTGTTTTTT
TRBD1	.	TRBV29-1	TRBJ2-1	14	CSVEGDRRSYEQFF	TGCAGCGTTGAGGGGGACAGGCGTAGCTATGAGCAGTTCTTC
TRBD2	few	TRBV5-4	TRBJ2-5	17	CASSWEPIAGGQETQYF	TGTGCCAGCAGCTGGGAACCGATAGCGGGAGGGCAAGAGACCCAGTACTTC
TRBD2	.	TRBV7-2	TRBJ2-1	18	CASSLVTSGESSYNEQFF	TGTGCCAGCAGCTTAGTGACTAGCGGAGAATCCTCCTACAATGAGCAGTTCTTC
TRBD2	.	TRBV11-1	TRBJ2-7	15	CASSTGTSGTYEQYF	TGTGCCAGCAGCACCGGGACTAGCGGAACATACGAGCAGTACTTC
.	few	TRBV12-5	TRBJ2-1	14	CASGLPLVSHEQFF	TGTGCTAGTGGTTTGCCTCTAGTATCTCATGAGCAGTTCTTC
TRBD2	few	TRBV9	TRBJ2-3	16	CASSGRGLAATDTQYF	TGTGCCAGCAGCGGGAGAGGACTAGCGGCTACAGATACGCAGTATTTT
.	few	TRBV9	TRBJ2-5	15	CASSVRGSSQETQYF	TGTGCCAGCAGCGTGAGAGGGAGTTCTCAAGAGACCCAGTACTTC
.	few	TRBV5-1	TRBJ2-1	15	CASSSSGYDHNEQFF	TGCGCCAGCAGCTCCAGCGGGTATGACCACAATGAGCAGTTCTTC
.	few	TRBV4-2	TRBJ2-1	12	CASSQDRGEQFF	TGTGCCAGCAGCCAAGATAGGGGCGAGCAGTTCTTC
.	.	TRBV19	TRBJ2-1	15	CASSPSGTLYNEQFF	TGTGCCAGTAGCCCTTCCGGGACACTCTACAATGAGCAGTTCTTC
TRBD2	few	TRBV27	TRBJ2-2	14	CASSLAGDTGELFF	TGTGCCAGCAGTTTAGCGGGAGATACCGGGGAGCTGTTTTTT
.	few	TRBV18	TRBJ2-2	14	CASSPDGGTGELFF	TGTGCCAGCTCACCAGATGGCGGGACCGGGGAGCTGTTTTTT
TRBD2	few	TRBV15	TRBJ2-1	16	CATRDGLAGAYNEQFF	TGTGCCACCAGAGACGGACTAGCGGGGGCCTACAATGAGCAGTTCTTC
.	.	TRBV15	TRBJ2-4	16	CATSRGTGMTKNIQYF	TGTGCCACCAGCAGAGGAACAGGGATGACCAAAAACATTCAGTACTTC
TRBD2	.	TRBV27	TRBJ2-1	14	CASNGLAGDNEQFF	TGTGCCAGCAACGGGCTAGCGGGAGACAATGAGCAGTTCTTC
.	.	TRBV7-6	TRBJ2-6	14	CASSSYSGANVLTF	TGTGCCAGCAGCTCTTACTCTGGGGCCAACGTCCTGACTTTC
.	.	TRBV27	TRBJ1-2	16	CASSLLGQFGNYGYTF	TGTGCCAGCAGTTTATTGGGGCAGTTTGGGAACTATGGCTACACCTTC
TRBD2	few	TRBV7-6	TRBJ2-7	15	CASSFRAGAAYEQYF	TGTGCCAGCAGCTTCCGAGCGGGAGCCGCCTACGAGCAGTACTTC
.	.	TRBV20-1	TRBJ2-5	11	CSARVGETQYF	TGCAGTGCTAGAGTCGGGGAGACCCAGTACTTC
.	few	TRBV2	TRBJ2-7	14	CASSEALPGYEQYF	TGTGCCAGCAGTGAGGCTCTCCCGGGATACGAGCAGTACTTC
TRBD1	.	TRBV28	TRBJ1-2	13	CASSSGGLRGYTF	TGTGCCAGCAGCTCAGGGGGCTTGAGAGGCTACACCTTC
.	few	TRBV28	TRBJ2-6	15	CASSLGGTGANVLTF	TGTGCCAGCAGTTTGGGGGGAACTGGGGCCAACGTCCTGACTTTC
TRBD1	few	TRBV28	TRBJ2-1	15	CASSLTKQGMDEQFF	TGTGCCAGCAGTTTAACAAAACAGGGGATGGATGAGCAGTTCTTC
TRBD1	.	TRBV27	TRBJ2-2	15	CASSFHRGFVGELFF	TGTGCCAGCAGTTTCCACAGGGGGTTCGTCGGGGAGCTGTTTTTT
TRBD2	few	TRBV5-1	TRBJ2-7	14	CASSPGTSGREQYF	TGCGCCAGCAGCCCAGGGACTAGCGGGAGAGAGCAGTACTTC
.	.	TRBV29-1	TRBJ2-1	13	CSVVETAYNEQFF	TGCAGCGTTGTGGAGACAGCGTACAATGAGCAGTTCTTC
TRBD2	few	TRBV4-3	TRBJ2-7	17	CASSRGTSGSSYYEQYF	TGCGCCAGCAGTCGGGGGACTAGCGGGAGTTCATACTACGAGCAGTACTTC
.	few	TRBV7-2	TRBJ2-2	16	CASSSTGGLDTGELFF	TGTGCCAGCAGCTCCACAGGAGGGTTGGACACCGGGGAGCTGTTTTTT
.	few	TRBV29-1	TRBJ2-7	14	CSVVPGTSSYEQYF	TGCAGCGTGGTACCCGGGACATCCTCCTACGAGCAGTACTTC
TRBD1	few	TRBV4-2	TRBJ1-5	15	CASSPFGQGNQPQHF	TGTGCCAGCAGCCCCTTTGGACAGGGCAATCAGCCCCAGCATTTT
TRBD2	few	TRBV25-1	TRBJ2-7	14	CATQRAGGPGEQYF	TGTGCCACCCAGAGGGCGGGAGGGCCGGGCGAGCAGTACTTC
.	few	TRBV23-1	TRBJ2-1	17	CASSRRDRVPSYNEQFF	TGCGCCAGCAGTCGGAGGGATAGGGTCCCCTCCTACAATGAGCAGTTCTTC
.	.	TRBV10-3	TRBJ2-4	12	CAISDSKNIQYF	TGTGCCATCAGTGACAGCAAAAACATTCAGTACTTC
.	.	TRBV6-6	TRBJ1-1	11	CASRYYSEAFF	TGTGCCAGCAGGTATTACTCTGAAGCTTTCTTT
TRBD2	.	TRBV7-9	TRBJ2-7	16	CASSRDLAGGDYEQYF	TGTGCCAGCAGCCGTGATCTAGCGGGAGGGGACTACGAGCAGTACTTC
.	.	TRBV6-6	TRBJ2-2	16	CASTSLGARDTGELFF	TGTGCCAGCACTTCACTGGGGGCGCGAGACACCGGGGAGCTGTTTTTT
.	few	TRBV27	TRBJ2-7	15	CASSFRGRSSYEQYF	TGTGCCAGCAGTTTTCGGGGGAGGAGCTCCTACGAGCAGTACTTC
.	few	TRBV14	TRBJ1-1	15	CASSPDQGMNTEAFF	TGTGCCAGCAGCCCAGACCAGGGGATGAACACTGAAGCTTTCTTT
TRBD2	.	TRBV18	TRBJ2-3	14	CASSIREGADTQYF	TGTGCCAGCTCCATCCGGGAGGGGGCAGATACGCAGTATTTT